One and the same sample provided the 5 T cell receptor beta chains below, sequenced in a study of cytotoxic CD8 clonotypes in ibrutinib-treated CLL. The assay was immunoSEQ multiplex PCR, and TCRdb's table has in-frame clones only and misses some. The profile shows about 300,000 clones, roughly three quarters of them singletons. The sequenced sample was PBMCs, obtained at disease progression, from a patient treated with ibrutinib. Receptor source: a human donor with chronic lymphocytic leukemia.

This clone showed up just once. The CDR3 reads CASSMGIGQSDNEQFF. The CDR3 DNA reads as TGTGCCAGTAGTATGGGCATAGGACAGTCGGACAATGAGCAGTTCTTC. The rearrangement links TRBV19 to TRBJ2-1; tentative D call: TRBD1 (6 bases). This CDR3 is built from 16 residues. Trimming took off 3 bases at V and 5 bases at J, with 17 bases between the two ends. The germline CDR1 and CDR2 sequences are LNHDA and SQIVND (reference sequence).

The V and J genes are TRBV10-3 and TRBJ2-1; 11 positions agree with TRBD2. Germline V gives CDR1 ENHRY, CDR2 SYGVKD. There are 16 residues in the CDR3. V shed 4 bases and J 8 bases; nucleotides not matched to a gene: 10. CDR3 loop: CAISATTSGNWHEQFF. Written as DNA, the CDR3 is TGTGCCATCAGTGCGACGACTAGCGGGAATTGGCATGAGCAGTTCTTC.

The rearrangement links TRBV7-9 to TRBJ1-1; D is possibly TRBD1 (5 bases). V shed 1 base and J shed 5 bases, with 8 bases lying between them. Germline CDR1 SEHNR, CDR2 FQNEAQ (reference sequence). This CDR3 comprises 13 residues. The CDR3 DNA follows: TGTGCCAGCAGCTTAGGTTGGGGGACTGAAGCTTTCTTT. It encodes CASSLGWGTEAFF.

The chain joins TRBV10-3 to TRBJ2-1; 10 nucleotides line up with TRBD1. CDR1 is ENHRY, CDR2 SYGVKD, per germline. Germline trimming cut 5 bases from V and 5 bases from J; bases unmatched to any gene: 3. This CDR3 has 14 residues. CDR3 region: CAISSDRGHNEQFF. The CDR3 DNA reads as TGTGCCATCAGTTCCGACAGGGGGCACAATGAGCAGTTCTTC.

The chain has TRBV2 and TRBJ1-2; D possibly corresponds to TRBD1 (5 bases). Germline assignment: CDR1 SNHLY and CDR2 FYNNEI. This CDR3 contains 15 residues. Trimming left V 3 bases short and J 3 bases short, with 14 bases between. The CDR3, as DNA: TGTGCCAGCAGTGATGGGGTGCAGGGTTACTATGGCTACACCTTC. Translating gives CASSDGVQGYYGYTF.